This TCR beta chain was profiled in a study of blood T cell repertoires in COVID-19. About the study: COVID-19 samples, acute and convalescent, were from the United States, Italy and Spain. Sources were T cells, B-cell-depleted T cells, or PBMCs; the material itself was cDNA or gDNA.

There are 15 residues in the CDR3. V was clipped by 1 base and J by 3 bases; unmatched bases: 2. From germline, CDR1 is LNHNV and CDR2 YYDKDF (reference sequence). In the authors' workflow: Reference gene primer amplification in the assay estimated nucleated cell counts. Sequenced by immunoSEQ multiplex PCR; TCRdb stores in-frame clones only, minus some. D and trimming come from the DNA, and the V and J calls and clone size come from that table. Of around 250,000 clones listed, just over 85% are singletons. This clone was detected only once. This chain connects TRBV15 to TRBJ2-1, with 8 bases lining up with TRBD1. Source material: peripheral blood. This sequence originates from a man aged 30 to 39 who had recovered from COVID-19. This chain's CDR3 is CATSRGQGIYNEQFF. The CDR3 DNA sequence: TGTGCCACCAGCAGAGGACAGGGGATCTACAATGAGCAGTTCTTC. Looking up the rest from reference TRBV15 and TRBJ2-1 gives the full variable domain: DAMVIQNPRYQVTQFGKPVTLSCSQTLNHNVMYWYQQKSSQAPKLLFHYYDKDFNNEADTPDNFQSRRPNTSFCFLDIRSPGLGDTAMYLCATSRGQGIYNEQFFGPGTRLTVL.